This TCR beta chain comes out of a study of lymphopenia after photon versus proton radiotherapy. Findings and limits, study-wide: After lymphocyte nadir, photon-treated repertoires showed oligoclonal expansion, especially CD8+ Temra. Under photons, naive T cells and diversity fell while effector/memory populations rose.

Clones were sequenced by immunoSEQ multiplex PCR, and TCRdb holds only the in-frame ones, with some missing. The sample carries some 42,000 clones, around four fifths recorded once. Turning to this clone: Antigen: not known.

After removal of 1 base from V and 0 bases from J, the junction contained 7 bases not matched to a gene. Germline CDR1 is MGHRA and CDR2 is YSYEKL. CDR3 size: 18 residues. This chain connects TRBV4-1 to TRBJ1-4; 8 bases fit TRBD1. This clonotype originated in a woman aged 65 to 85 with pancreatic cancer. Here the sequenced sample was peripheral blood, taken from a patient treated with proton-based radiotherapy. The CDR3 loop reads CASSQVPGGSATNEKLFF. CDR3 bases: TGCGCCAGCAGCCAAGTCCCAGGGGGCTCGGCAACTAATGAAAAACTGTTTTTT.